The rows below give T cell receptor beta chains drawn from one sample of a study of tumor and adjacent non-tumor tissue in lung cancer. TCRdb ran MiXCR on the multiplex PCR reads and lists one entry per CDR3 protein. In the table there are 78,000 or so distinct CDR3 sequences, 75% to 90% of which are singletons. Input material: lung tumor tissue. Receptors originate from a woman in her forties or fifties with non-small cell lung cancer. Both conserved end residues are part of each CDR3. Fields, in order: V gene, J gene, clone size, D gene, CDR3 protein, CDR3 DNA. D genes are given only for firm matches. Clone size appears in some rows only: once, few, many, or a class for an expanded clone.

>TRBV10-2|TRBJ1-5|NA|NA
CASSVGHHNSNQPQHF
TGCGCCAGCAGTGTGGGACACCATAATAGTAATCAGCCCCAGCATTTT
>TRBV20-1|TRBJ2-3|once|NA
CSARDRTLKVGTDTQYF
TGCAGTGCTAGAGACCGAACACTGAAGGTGGGCACAGATACACAGTATTTT
>TRBV20-1|TRBJ1-5|NA|NA
CSAVPGHGYSNQPQHF
TGTAGTGCTGTACCAGGACATGGGTATAGCAATCAGCCCCAGCATTTT
>TRBV6-2/TRBV6-3|TRBJ2-1|NA|NA
CASIASGNRNEQFF
TGTGCCAGTATTGCATCCGGGAACCGCAATGAGCAGTTCTTC
>TRBV20-1|TRBJ2-2|NA|NA
CSSRVLLEGGLFF
TGCAGTTCTAGAGTCCTCCTCGAGGGGGGGCTGTTTTTT
>TRBV11-2|TRBJ2-5|NA|NA
CANSLRESLQETRYF
TGTGCCAACAGCTTAAGGGAGAGTTTACAAGAGACCCGGTACTTC
>TRBV12-3/TRBV12-4|TRBJ2-5|NA|NA
CASRFEETQYF
TGTGCTAGCAGGTTTGAAGAGACCCAATACTTC
>TRBV6-6|TRBJ2-7|NA|NA
CVSSYSPWNEQYF
TGTGTCAGCAGTTATTCGCCTTGGAACGAGCAGTACTTC
>TRBV20-1|TRBJ1-2|NA|NA
CTASLSDYGYTF
TGCACTGCTAGTTTATCGGATTATGGCTACACCTTC
>TRBV28|TRBJ1-2|NA|NA
CASSPGTSCNYGYTF
TGTGCCAGCAGTCCGGGGACATCCTGTAACTATGGCTACACCTTC
>TRBV7-8|TRBJ1-1|NA|NA
CGSSLDLLETGAFF
TGTGGCAGCAGCTTAGATTTGTTGGAGACTGGAGCTTTCTTT
>TRBV12-3/TRBV12-4|TRBJ2-5|NA|NA
CASSLGESQYF
TGTGCCAGCAGTTTAGGAGAGAGTCAGTACTTC
>TRBV20-1|TRBJ2-1|NA|TRBD2
CSATRNPASGSVSRNEQFF
TGCAGTGCTACTCGGAACCCGGCTAGCGGGAGCGTGTCTCGCAATGAGCAGTTCTTC
>TRBV20-1|TRBJ2-3|NA|TRBD2
CSARDLAGNTGTQYF
TGCAGTGCTAGAGATCTAGCGGGGAACACAGGTACGCAGTATTTT
>TRBV11-2|TRBJ2-7|few|TRBD1
CASSPHPGTGMREQYF
TGTGCCAGCAGCCCCCATCCCGGGACAGGGATGAGGGAGCAGTACTTC
>TRBV6-2/TRBV6-3|TRBJ2-1|NA|TRBD2
CASNLMSGSRETQFF
TGTGCCAGCAATCTTATGAGCGGGAGCCGTGAGACCCAGTTCTTC
>TRBV20-1|TRBJ2-1|NA|TRBD2
CSARTTSETYNEQFF
TGCAGTGCTAGAACAACTAGCGAGACCTACAATGAGCAGTTCTTC
>TRBV6-2/TRBV6-3|TRBJ1-5|NA|NA
CATISGATKQPQHF
TGTGCCACCATATCAGGGGCCACAAAACAGCCCCAGCATTTT
>TRBV4-2|TRBJ2-5|NA|NA
CLSSQVFGREETHYF
TGTCTCAGCAGCCAAGTCTTCGGCAGGGAAGAGACCCATTACTTC
>TRBV29-1|TRBJ1-1|NA|NA
CNVSKGWGTKAFF
TGCAACGTCTCCAAGGGGTGGGGCACTAAAGCTTTCTTT
>TRBV28|TRBJ2-7|NA|NA
CARSLIQNSNEQYF
TGTGCCAGGAGTTTGATCCAAAACTCCAACGAGCAGTACTTC
>TRBV11-1|TRBJ2-7|NA|NA
CAGGYEIATDYEQYF
TGTGCCGGCGGTTACGAAATAGCGACAGACTACGAGCAGTACTTC
>TRBV28|TRBJ2-7|NA|NA
CASSLGGGFYEQYF
TGTGCCAGCAGTTTGGGGGGGGGCTTCTACGAGCAGTACTTC
>TRBV12-3/TRBV12-4|TRBJ2-3|NA|NA
CASRLETLSTYMKYF
TGTGCCAGTCGTTTAGAGACACTAAGCACATATATGAAGTATTTT
>TRBV29-1|TRBJ2-1|NA|NA
CSVGVGSWQFF
TGCAGCGTTGGTGTCGGGAGCTGGCAGTTCTTC
>TRBV20-1|TRBJ2-1|once|TRBD2
CSGTRLAGVTYNEQFF
TGCAGTGGTACCCGACTAGCGGGAGTAACCTACAATGAGCAGTTCTTC
>TRBV10-3|TRBJ2-1|NA|NA
CASTEGYNEQFF
TGTGCCTCCACTGAGGGCTACAATGAGCAGTTCTTC
>TRBV20-1|TRBJ2-1|NA|NA
CSVREVVDEQFF
TGCAGTGTTAGAGAAGTCGTCGATGAGCAGTTCTTC
>TRBV12-3/TRBV12-4|TRBJ1-1|NA|NA
CASCLESNTEAFF
TGTGCCAGCTGTTTAGAGTCGAACACTGAAGCTTTCTTT
>TRBV12-3/TRBV12-4|TRBJ2-1|NA|TRBD2
CASRRGDSCEQFF
TGTGCCAGCAGGCGGGGGGACTCCTGCGAGCAGTTCTTC
>TRBV4-1|TRBJ1-5|NA|TRBD1
CASSQVWTGPGGQSQHF
TGCGCCAGCAGCCAAGTGTGGACAGGCCCCGGCGGTCAGTCCCAGCATTTT